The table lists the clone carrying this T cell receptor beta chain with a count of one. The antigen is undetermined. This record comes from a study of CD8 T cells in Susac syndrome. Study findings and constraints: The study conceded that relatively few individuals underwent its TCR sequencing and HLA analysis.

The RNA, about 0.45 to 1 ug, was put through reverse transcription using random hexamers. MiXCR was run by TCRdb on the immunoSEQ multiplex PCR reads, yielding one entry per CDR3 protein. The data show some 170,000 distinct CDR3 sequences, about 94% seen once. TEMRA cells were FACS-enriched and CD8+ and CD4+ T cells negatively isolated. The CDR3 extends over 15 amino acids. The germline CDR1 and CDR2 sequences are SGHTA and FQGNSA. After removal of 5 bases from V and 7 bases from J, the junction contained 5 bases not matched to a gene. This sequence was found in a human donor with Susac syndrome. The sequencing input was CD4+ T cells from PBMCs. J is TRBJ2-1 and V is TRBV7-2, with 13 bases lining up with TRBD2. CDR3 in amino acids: CASSPWTSGRNEQFF. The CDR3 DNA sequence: TGTGCCAGCAGCCCCTGGACTAGCGGGAGAAATGAGCAGTTCTTC.